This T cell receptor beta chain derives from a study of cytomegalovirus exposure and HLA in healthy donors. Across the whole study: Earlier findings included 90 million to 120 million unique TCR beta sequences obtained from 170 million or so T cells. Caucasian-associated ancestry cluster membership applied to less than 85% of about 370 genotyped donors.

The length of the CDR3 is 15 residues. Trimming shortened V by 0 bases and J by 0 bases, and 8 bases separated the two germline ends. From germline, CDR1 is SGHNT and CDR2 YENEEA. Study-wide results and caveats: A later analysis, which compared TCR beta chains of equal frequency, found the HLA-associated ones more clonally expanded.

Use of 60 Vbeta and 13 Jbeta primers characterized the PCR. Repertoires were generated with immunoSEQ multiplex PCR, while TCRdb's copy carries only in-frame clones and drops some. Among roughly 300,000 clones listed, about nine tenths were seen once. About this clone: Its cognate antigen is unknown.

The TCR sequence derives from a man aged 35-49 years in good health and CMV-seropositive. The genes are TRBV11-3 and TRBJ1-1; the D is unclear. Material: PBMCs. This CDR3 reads CASSLDARLNTEAFF. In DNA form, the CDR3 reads TGTGCCAGCAGCTTAGATGCTCGGTTGAACACTGAAGCTTTCTTT.